These T cell receptor beta chains were read from a single sample in a study of T-cell reconstitution after alpha-beta-depleted transplantation in children. MiXCR, run by TCRdb on the PCR reads, gives a single entry per CDR3 protein. The profile shows more than 85,000 distinct CDR3 sequences, approximately 10% of them singletons. The input for sequencing was PBMCs from the stem cell graft donor, taken from the stem cell graft. All receptors come from a human donor who donated a stem cell graft to a child with acute lymphoblastic leukemia. The CDR3 runs from the conserved cysteine through the conserved F or W. Fields, in order: D gene, clone size, V gene, J gene, CDR3 DNA, CDR3 protein. The D gene is left open where the match is weak. Some rows mark clone size as missing; the rest say once, few, many or name a class of expanded clone.

D gene: NA; clone size: many; V gene: TRBV19; J gene: TRBJ2-1; CDR3 DNA: TGTGCCAGTAGTATTCCCTCCACAAGCTCCTACAATGAGCAGTTCTTC; CDR3 protein: CASSIPSTSSYNEQFF
D gene: TRBD1; clone size: many; V gene: TRBV28; J gene: TRBJ2-7; CDR3 DNA: TGTGCCAGCAGCCGACAGGGATCCCGCTCCTACGAGCAGTACTTC; CDR3 protein: CASSRQGSRSYEQYF
D gene: NA; clone size: many; V gene: TRBV10-3; J gene: TRBJ2-2; CDR3 DNA: TGTGCCAGCAGTGAGTCCCCCTCGCGGAACACTCTGTCCAGCGGGGAGCTGTTTTTT; CDR3 protein: CASSESPSRNTLSSGELFF
D gene: NA; clone size: many; V gene: TRBV28; J gene: TRBJ2-2; CDR3 DNA: TGTGCCAGCAGACCCCTCGGGACCCCGGTAACCGGGGAGCTGTTTTTT; CDR3 protein: CASRPLGTPVTGELFF
D gene: NA; clone size: many; V gene: TRBV12-3/TRBV12-4; J gene: TRBJ1-2; CDR3 DNA: TGTGCCAGCAGTTTGGGCAGGACCTTCTATGGCTACACCTTC; CDR3 protein: CASSLGRTFYGYTF
D gene: NA; clone size: many; V gene: TRBV12-3/TRBV12-4; J gene: TRBJ2-7; CDR3 DNA: TGTGCCAGCAGTAGCTATAGCGCCTACGAGCAGTACTTC; CDR3 protein: CASSSYSAYEQYF
D gene: NA; clone size: NA; V gene: TRBV7-2; J gene: TRBJ2-2; CDR3 DNA: TGTGCCAGCAGCTTAGTTGGGGGAGTGGGGGCCGGGGAGCTGTTTTTT; CDR3 protein: CASSLVGGVGAGELFF
D gene: TRBD2; clone size: many; V gene: TRBV5-1; J gene: TRBJ2-7; CDR3 DNA: TGCGCCAGCAGGTCTACTAGCGGGAGCTACGAGCAGTACTTC; CDR3 protein: CASRSTSGSYEQYF
D gene: TRBD1; clone size: NA; V gene: TRBV12-3/TRBV12-4; J gene: TRBJ1-5; CDR3 DNA: TGTGCCAGCAGCTTTGGGACAGGGGTTAACGGGGATCAGCCCCAGCATTTT; CDR3 protein: CASSFGTGVNGDQPQHF
D gene: TRBD2; clone size: many; V gene: TRBV3-1; J gene: TRBJ2-1; CDR3 DNA: TGTGCCAGCAGCCAAGATAGTGCTAGCGGGAATGAGCAGTTCTTC; CDR3 protein: CASSQDSASGNEQFF
D gene: NA; clone size: many; V gene: TRBV7-6; J gene: TRBJ1-5; CDR3 DNA: TGTGCCAGCAGCTTAGCTATGGGGGGGGATCAGCCCCAGCATTTT; CDR3 protein: CASSLAMGGDQPQHF
D gene: NA; clone size: many; V gene: TRBV7-2; J gene: TRBJ1-6; CDR3 DNA: TGTGCCAGCAGCTTAAATTCACCCCTCCACTTT; CDR3 protein: CASSLNSPLHF
D gene: NA; clone size: many; V gene: TRBV6-9; J gene: TRBJ2-3; CDR3 DNA: TGTGCCAGCAGTTCAGGACAGACGCAGTATTTT; CDR3 protein: CASSSGQTQYF
D gene: NA; clone size: many; V gene: TRBV3-1; J gene: TRBJ2-7; CDR3 DNA: TGTGCCAGCAGCCAAGAAATAAGGACAGTTACCTACGAGCAGTACTTC; CDR3 protein: CASSQEIRTVTYEQYF
D gene: NA; clone size: many; V gene: TRBV27; J gene: TRBJ1-2; CDR3 DNA: TGTGCCAGCAGTTTAAGGTCCGGGAGAGGCTACACCTTC; CDR3 protein: CASSLRSGRGYTF
D gene: NA; clone size: NA; V gene: TRBV7-6; J gene: TRBJ2-7; CDR3 DNA: TGTGCCAGCAGCTTAGCGTGGGGCGGCGAGCAGTACTTC; CDR3 protein: CASSLAWGGEQYF
D gene: NA; clone size: few; V gene: TRBV6-5; J gene: TRBJ2-2; CDR3 DNA: TGTGCCAGCAGTTTTCTAGCAGGGACCGGGGAGCTGTTTTTT; CDR3 protein: CASSFLAGTGELFF
D gene: NA; clone size: many; V gene: TRBV5-6; J gene: TRBJ2-1; CDR3 DNA: TGTGCCAGCAGCTTGGTAGGACGAAATGAGCAGTTCTTC; CDR3 protein: CASSLVGRNEQFF
D gene: TRBD1; clone size: many; V gene: TRBV7-2; J gene: TRBJ2-1; CDR3 DNA: TGTGCCAGCAGCTTATCCCACAGGGGAAGCTCCTACAATGAGCAGTTCTTC; CDR3 protein: CASSLSHRGSSYNEQFF
D gene: NA; clone size: many; V gene: TRBV12-3/TRBV12-4; J gene: TRBJ2-3; CDR3 DNA: TGTGCCAGCAGTCAGGACAGCACAGATACGCAGTATTTT; CDR3 protein: CASSQDSTDTQYF
D gene: TRBD2; clone size: many; V gene: TRBV7-9; J gene: TRBJ2-5; CDR3 DNA: TGTGCCAGCAGCCCCGGGACTAGCGGGGGGGAGACCCAGTACTTC; CDR3 protein: CASSPGTSGGETQYF
D gene: NA; clone size: many; V gene: TRBV29-1; J gene: TRBJ2-6; CDR3 DNA: TGCAGCGTTGAAGTCAGGGGCCCGTCGGCTCCTGGGGCCAACGTCCTGACTTTC; CDR3 protein: CSVEVRGPSAPGANVLTF
D gene: NA; clone size: NA; V gene: TRBV18; J gene: TRBJ2-7; CDR3 DNA: TGTGCCAGCTCACCGGAGCTGACCTACGAGCAGTACTTC; CDR3 protein: CASSPELTYEQYF
D gene: NA; clone size: many; V gene: TRBV5-1; J gene: TRBJ1-5; CDR3 DNA: TGCGCCAGCAGCTTGGACGGGAACAATCAGCCCCAGCATTTT; CDR3 protein: CASSLDGNNQPQHF
D gene: TRBD2; clone size: many; V gene: TRBV5-1; J gene: TRBJ2-5; CDR3 DNA: TGCGCCAGCAGCCCTGCCCCGCAGACTAGCGGTAGAACAGAGACCCAGTACTTC; CDR3 protein: CASSPAPQTSGRTETQYF
D gene: NA; clone size: NA; V gene: TRBV18; J gene: TRBJ1-2; CDR3 DNA: TGTGCCAGCTCACCAGGGGGGGCGAACCAATATGGCTACACCTTC; CDR3 protein: CASSPGGANQYGYTF
D gene: TRBD1; clone size: many; V gene: TRBV28; J gene: TRBJ1-5; CDR3 DNA: TGTGCCAGCAGTTACCCGGACAGGGTCGGCAATCAGCCCCAGCATTTT; CDR3 protein: CASSYPDRVGNQPQHF
D gene: NA; clone size: many; V gene: TRBV7-2; J gene: TRBJ2-2; CDR3 DNA: TGTGCCAGCAGCCGGACATTTGGCAAGCTGTTTTTT; CDR3 protein: CASSRTFGKLFF